A selection of T cell receptor beta chains follows, all from one sample in a study of spatial heterogeneity in lung cancer. TCRdb re-derived calls from the 5' RACE reads in MiXCR, one entry per CDR3 protein. The sample lists fewer than 12,000 distinct CDR3 sequences; around 9.4% were seen once. The sequencing here drew on PBMCs, taken at surgery. The receptors originated from a male donor with early-stage non-small cell lung cancer. Each CDR3 is given with its conserved first and last residue. The order of the fields is D gene, J gene, clone size, V gene, CDR3 DNA, CDR3 protein. D genes are given only for firm matches. Expanded clones get a size class; other rows say once, few or many, or leave the size out.

D: -; J: TRBJ1-1; size: many; V: TRBV12-3/TRBV12-4; DNA: TGTGCCACGAGGGACACCTTGAACACTGAAGCTTTCTTT; CDR3: CATRDTLNTEAFF
D: TRBD2; J: TRBJ2-5; size: medium-sized; V: TRBV5-1; DNA: TGCGCCAGCAGCTTGGCCGGGACTAGCGGGGGCGAGACCCAGTACTTC; CDR3: CASSLAGTSGGETQYF
D: -; J: TRBJ2-5; size: many; V: TRBV5-4; DNA: TGTGCCAGCAGCCCGGGACGAGGAGAGACCCAGTACTTC; CDR3: CASSPGRGETQYF
D: TRBD1; J: TRBJ2-7; size: many; V: TRBV6-2/TRBV6-3; DNA: TGTGCCACCGGGACAGGGGCGGCCTACGAGCAGTACTTC; CDR3: CATGTGAAYEQYF
D: -; J: TRBJ1-6; size: medium-sized; V: TRBV28; DNA: TGTGCCAGCAGTCCGAGGAGCTCCTATAATTCACCCCTCCACTTT; CDR3: CASSPRSSYNSPLHF
D: -; J: TRBJ2-7; size: many; V: TRBV20-1; DNA: TGCAGTGCTAGAGACCCCCCAGGGGAACCCTACGAGCAGTACTTC; CDR3: CSARDPPGEPYEQYF
D: TRBD1; J: TRBJ2-6; size: many; V: TRBV5-1; DNA: TGCGCCAGCAGCTTTCGACAGGGGGCGGTCTCTGGGGCCAACGTCCTGACTTTC; CDR3: CASSFRQGAVSGANVLTF
D: -; J: TRBJ1-2; size: many; V: TRBV4-3; DNA: TGCGCCAGCAGCCAAGAGGGGTCGGGCCCCTATGGCTACACCTTC; CDR3: CASSQEGSGPYGYTF
D: -; J: TRBJ1-4; size: medium-sized; V: TRBV6-2/TRBV6-3; DNA: TGTGCCACCCGGGAGGAGGAAAAACTGTTTTTT; CDR3: CATREEEKLFF
D: TRBD2; J: TRBJ2-5; size: many; V: TRBV5-1; DNA: TGCGCCAGCAGCTTGTCCGGTGGTAGCGGGGGCGAGACCCAGTACTTC; CDR3: CASSLSGGSGGETQYF
D: TRBD1; J: TRBJ2-7; size: -; V: TRBV5-1; DNA: TGCGCCAGCAGCTCAGGGACAGGCGGAAGGCAGTACTTC; CDR3: CASSSGTGGRQYF
D: TRBD2; J: TRBJ2-1; size: -; V: TRBV5-6; DNA: TGTGCCAGCAGCTCCGGGGGGAGCGATGAGCAGTTCTTC; CDR3: CASSSGGSDEQFF
D: -; J: TRBJ2-7; size: many; V: TRBV7-9; DNA: TGTGCCAGCAGCTTGTGGACACAGAGCTCCTACGAGCAGTACTTC; CDR3: CASSLWTQSSYEQYF
D: -; J: TRBJ2-3; size: many; V: TRBV5-1; DNA: TGCGCCAGCAGCGGGCAAGGGGTTTCGCAGTATTTT; CDR3: CASSGQGVSQYF
D: TRBD1; J: TRBJ2-7; size: many; V: TRBV13; DNA: TGTGCCAGCACCCGAAGGAGACAGGGCGTGGAGCAGTACTTC; CDR3: CASTRRRQGVEQYF
D: -; J: TRBJ2-7; size: many; V: TRBV11-2; DNA: TGTGCCAGCAGCTTAGATCGGGGCGAGCAGTACTTC; CDR3: CASSLDRGEQYF
D: -; J: TRBJ2-6; size: -; V: TRBV23-1; DNA: TGCGCCAGCAGTTACAGACTGACTCCCTCTGGGGCCAACGTCCTGACTTTC; CDR3: CASSYRLTPSGANVLTF
D: -; J: TRBJ2-7; size: many; V: TRBV18; DNA: TGTGCCAGCCATGGGACCTCCTACGAGCAGTACTTC; CDR3: CASHGTSYEQYF
D: -; J: TRBJ2-6; size: medium-sized; V: TRBV29-1; DNA: TGCAGCGTTGTTGGCAGGGCCCACTCTGGGGCCAACGTCCTGACTTTC; CDR3: CSVVGRAHSGANVLTF
D: TRBD1; J: TRBJ1-2; size: medium-sized; V: TRBV7-2; DNA: TGTGCCAGCAGCTCCTTGACAGGGGCTTCGAGTTATGGCTACACCTTC; CDR3: CASSSLTGASSYGYTF
D: -; J: TRBJ2-5; size: -; V: TRBV2; DNA: TGTGCCAGCGCCCTGCTAGCGAGAGAGACCCAGTACTTC; CDR3: CASALLARETQYF
D: -; J: TRBJ2-1; size: many; V: TRBV28; DNA: TGTGCCAGCAGTTTAAGGCCTGCAAGCCAGTTCTTC; CDR3: CASSLRPASQFF
D: TRBD1; J: TRBJ2-5; size: many; V: TRBV4-1; DNA: TGCGCCAGCAGCCCGGGACAGCAACAAGAGACCCAGTACTTC; CDR3: CASSPGQQQETQYF
D: -; J: TRBJ1-2; size: many; V: TRBV27; DNA: TGTGCCAGCAGTGAGACCAGGGAGGGTGGCTACACCTTC; CDR3: CASSETREGGYTF
D: -; J: TRBJ1-6; size: -; V: TRBV20-1; DNA: TGCAGTGCGGAGAGGGGGGTTTCTAGTAATTCACCCCTCCACTTT; CDR3: CSAERGVSSNSPLHF
D: -; J: TRBJ2-3; size: many; V: TRBV19; DNA: TGTGCCAGTAGACCGGACTTGGTCGCGGGGACTGATACGCAGTATTTT; CDR3: CASRPDLVAGTDTQYF
D: -; J: TRBJ1-4; size: many; V: TRBV4-3; DNA: TGCGCCAGCAGCCAAGATTCGGGGGCCGCAACTAATGAAAAACTGTTTTTT; CDR3: CASSQDSGAATNEKLFF
D: -; J: TRBJ2-1; size: medium-sized; V: TRBV5-1; DNA: TGCGCCAGCAGCTTGACAGGGAGTAACGATGAGCAGTTCTTC; CDR3: CASSLTGSNDEQFF
D: TRBD1; J: TRBJ2-2; size: many; V: TRBV25-1; DNA: TGTGCCACCCCCGCGCGGGACAGGAAAAGTGCGAACACCGGGGAGCTGTTTTTT; CDR3: CATPARDRKSANTGELFF
D: TRBD1; J: TRBJ1-1; size: many; V: TRBV6-2/TRBV6-3; DNA: TGTGCCAGCAGTTACCCGACAGGGCCCGAGGCTGAAGCTTTCTTT; CDR3: CASSYPTGPEAEAFF
D: TRBD2; J: TRBJ2-7; size: many; V: TRBV13; DNA: TGTGCCAGCAGCACGTCAAGAGGACTAGCGGGGGGGCCTCAGGAGCAGTACTTC; CDR3: CASSTSRGLAGGPQEQYF
D: -; J: TRBJ2-2; size: medium-sized; V: TRBV6-1; DNA: TGTGCCAGCAGTGAAGCCGGAGGAGGGGAGCTGTTTTTT; CDR3: CASSEAGGGELFF
D: -; J: TRBJ2-1; size: -; V: TRBV23-1; DNA: TGCGCCAGCAGGCCTAGACTCATATCCCCAAAATGGAATGAGCAGTTCTTC; CDR3: CASRPRLISPKWNEQFF
D: -; J: TRBJ2-1; size: many; V: TRBV5-1; DNA: TGCGCCAGCAGCTCGGGGACGGGCTCCTACAATGAGCAGTTCTTC; CDR3: CASSSGTGSYNEQFF
D: -; J: TRBJ1-5; size: -; V: TRBV7-9; DNA: TGTGCCAGCAGCGGAGGAGGGGCTAGCAATCAGCCCCAGCATTTT; CDR3: CASSGGGASNQPQHF
D: -; J: TRBJ1-1; size: many; V: TRBV10-3; DNA: TGTGCCATCAGTGAGTCAGTGGGTGAGGTCGCTGAAGCTTTCTTT; CDR3: CAISESVGEVAEAFF
D: TRBD2; J: TRBJ2-7; size: many; V: TRBV2; DNA: TGTGCCAGCACCGGAAGAGCGGGGTCCGGCTACGAGCAGTACTTC; CDR3: CASTGRAGSGYEQYF
D: -; J: TRBJ1-1; size: many; V: TRBV3-1; DNA: TGTGCCAGCAGCCGGCAGGTCGGAGTCACCACCACGCCTGAAGCTTTCTTT; CDR3: CASSRQVGVTTTPEAFF
D: -; J: TRBJ1-2; size: many; V: TRBV28; DNA: TGTGCCAGCTTGGCGGATGGCTACACCTTC; CDR3: CASLADGYTF